This TCR beta chain is drawn from a study of cytomegalovirus exposure and HLA in healthy donors. Study-wide results and caveats: Cytomegalovirus status was reportedly diagnosed by the classifier with high sensitivity and specificity. The authors reported that TCR beta sequences could predict HLA-A and HLA-B alleles. These predictions were accurate for most subjects in the first cohort.

Notes on this clone: The antigen remains undetermined.

With 60 Vbeta and 13 Jbeta primers, the PCR was carried out. Assay used: immunoSEQ multiplex PCR; TCRdb lists only in-frame clones, some missing. The sample includes roughly 120,000 clones, about four fifths seen only once; the top ten take around 14%. The CDR3 totals 16 residues. The V gene end was trimmed by 3 bases and the J gene end by 4 bases; junction bases not matched to a gene: 6. Germline V CDR1 and CDR2: KGHSH, LQKENI. The sample was PBMCs. The origin of this receptor is an older woman in good health and CMV-seropositive. The chain carries TRBV18 and TRBJ1-3; 10 nucleotides line up with TRBD1. The DNA for the CDR3 is TGTGCCAGCTCACCGGGGACAGGGGCTGCCGGAAACACCATATATTTT. It encodes CASSPGTGAAGNTIYF.